The present T cell receptor (beta chain) was sequenced within a study of CD8+ T cells in alopecia areata. General study findings and limits: Scalp data also include sequences from resident alphabeta T cells of normal skin. Researchers reported that TCR sharing among patients proved less clear than in mice, possibly HLA-linked. Lesional scalp displayed greater clonality than normal scalp, most notably in alopecia totalis/universalis.

RNA extraction and reverse transcription yielded cDNA as sequencing template. TCRdb's table, derived via immunoSEQ multiplex PCR, lists solely in-frame clones and lacks some. In the table there are roughly 60,000 clones, roughly 40% of which are singletons. This clone has more than one count but fewer than ten. The antigen remains undetermined. The CDR3 runs 13 residues. Germline-derived CDR1 and CDR2 are SQVTM and ANQGSEA. With 0 bases removed from V and 2 bases from J, the gap between germline ends came to 7 bases. The sequencing input was NKG2D-low CD8+ T cells sorted from blood. This TCR derives from a human donor with alopecia areata. The rearrangement joins TRBV29-1 to TRBJ1-1; D gene uncertain. The CDR3 DNA sequence: TGCAGCGTTGAAGACGGGGTCAACACTGAAGCTTTCTTT. As protein: CSVEDGVNTEAFF.